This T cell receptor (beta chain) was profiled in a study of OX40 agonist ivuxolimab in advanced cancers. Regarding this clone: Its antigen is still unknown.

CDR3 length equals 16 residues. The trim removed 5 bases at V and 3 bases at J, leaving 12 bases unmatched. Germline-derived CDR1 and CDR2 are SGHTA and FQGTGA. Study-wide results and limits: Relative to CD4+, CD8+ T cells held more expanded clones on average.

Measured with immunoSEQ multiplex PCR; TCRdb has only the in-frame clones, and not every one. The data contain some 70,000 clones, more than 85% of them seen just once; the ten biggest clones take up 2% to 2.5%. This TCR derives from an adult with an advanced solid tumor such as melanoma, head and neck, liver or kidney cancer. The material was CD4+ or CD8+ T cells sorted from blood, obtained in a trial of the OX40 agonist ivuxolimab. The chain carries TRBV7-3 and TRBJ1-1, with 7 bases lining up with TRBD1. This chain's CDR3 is CASSIGYRGSYTEAFF. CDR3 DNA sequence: TGTGCCAGCAGCATAGGATACAGGGGATCGTACACTGAAGCTTTCTTT.